Following are 28 T cell receptor beta chains from one sample sequenced in a study of T cells in localized non-small cell lung cancer. Clones were sequenced by immunoSEQ multiplex PCR, and TCRdb holds only the in-frame ones, with some missing. The table records 650 to 800 clones, 20% to 25% of them present only once. The input for sequencing was normal lung tissue next to the tumor, taken before any cancer treatment. The receptors come from a female donor of 60 years or more with stage I lung adenocarcinoma.

In its sample, this clone ranks as large. The chain is built from TRBV9 and TRBJ1-1; 7 bases align to TRBD1. The CDR3 is 13 residues long. With 6 bases clipped from V and 4 bases from J, the junction kept 6 bases outside the gene matches. Germline CDR1 SGDLS, CDR2 YYNGEE. Here the CDR3 reads CASIRDSGTEAFF. CDR3 DNA: TGTGCCAGCATTCGGGACAGCGGCACTGAAGCTTTCTTT.

This clone is labeled as large. The rearrangement joins TRBV11-3 to TRBJ2-3, with D tentatively TRBD2 (5 bases). The CDR3 has 14 residues. In germline, CDR1 is SGHNT, CDR2 YENEEA. The germline V and J ends were trimmed by 5 bases and 4 bases, with 13 bases remaining between them. The CDR3 nucleotides are TGTGCCAGCAGCCGTACCTTAGCGCCAGATACGCAGTATTTT. Translated: CASSRTLAPDTQYF.

Sample share makes this clone large (0.1 to 1%). This chain uses TRBV6-8 with TRBJ2-2, with TRBD2 matching 14 bases. The CDR3 sequence is 16 residues long. Germline V CDR1 and CDR2: MNHGY, SAAAGT. J gave up 5 bases and V 8 bases, and 7 bases lay outside the gene matches. CDR3 loop: CASRGLAGVRTGELFF. CDR3 coding DNA: TGTGCCAGCCGGGGACTAGCGGGAGTACGGACCGGGGAGCTGTTTTTT.

CDR3 in DNA: TGTGCCAGTACCCCTAGGGGGGGGTACACCGGGGAGCTGTTTTTT. Encoded protein: CASTPRGGYTGELFF. The chain uses TRBV19 and TRBJ2-2, with D perhaps matching TRBD2 (7 bases). This CDR3 has 15 amino acids. Germline V gene data show CDR1 as LNHDA and CDR2 as SQIVND (reference sequence). Between the trimmed V and J ends, which lost 7 bases and 3 bases, there was a span of 15 bases. The full variable domain, in which reference TRBV19 and TRBJ2-2 provide the parts outside the CDR3, is DGGITQSPKYLFRKEGQNVTLSCEQNLNHDAMYWYRQDPGQGLRLIYYSQIVNDFQKGDIAEGYSVSREKKESFPLTVTSAQKNPTAFYLCASTPRGGYTGELFFGEGSRLTVL.

This clone was seen only a few times. The chain has TRBV6-8 and TRBJ2-2; 10 nucleotides agree with TRBD2. Losses at the gene ends were 5 bases for V and 6 bases for J; bases not matched to a gene: 6. Germline CDR1 is MNHGY and CDR2 is SAAAGT. The CDR3 consists of 15 residues. The CDR3 loop is CASSEISGGAGELFF. Here the CDR3 DNA reads TGTGCCAGCAGTGAGATAAGCGGGGGGGCCGGGGAGCTGTTTTTT.

This clone was picked up a small number of times. The chain couples TRBV11-3 to TRBJ1-5, with D hard to call. CDR1 SGHNT and CDR2 YENEEA come from the germline V gene. The V gene lost 3 bases and the J gene lost 3 bases, with 9 bases spanning the gap. The CDR3 is made up of 14 amino acids. This chain's CDR3 is CASSLDGANQPQHF. CDR3 nucleotides: TGTGCCAGCAGCTTGGACGGTGCCAATCAGCCCCAGCATTTT.

In this sample, this clone is large. The V gene is TRBV6-8, the J gene TRBJ2-5; 7 nucleotides match TRBD2. The V segment lost 2 bases and the J segment 5 bases; nucleotides outside the gene matches: 8. CDR1 MNHGY and CDR2 SAAAGT come from the germline V gene. The CDR3 extends over 15 amino acids. CDR3 region: CASSYLAGARETQYF. CDR3 DNA sequence: TGTGCCAGCAGTTACCTTGCGGGAGCTAGGGAGACCCAGTACTTC.

This clone rates as large (0.1 to 1%). The V gene is TRBV11-3, the J gene TRBJ2-1; TRBD1 agrees at 7 bases. Unmatched junction bases numbered 10, after V lost 0 bases and J lost 8 bases. This CDR3 spans 16 amino acids. Per germline, CDR1 SGHNT and CDR2 YENEEA. The CDR3 DNA reads as TGTGCCAGCAGCTTAGACTTCAACAGGGGCGCCTATGAGCAGTTCTTC. Its translation is CASSLDFNRGAYEQFF.

This clone was detected only a few times. CDR3 region: CASSLSTGVGSPLHF. The DNA of the CDR3 is TGTGCCAGCAGCCTCTCAACAGGGGTCGGTTCACCCCTCCACTTT. The rearrangement joins TRBV11-3 to TRBJ1-6, with 7 bases fitting TRBD1. CDR3 length equals 15 residues. CDR1 is SGHNT and CDR2 is YENEEA in the germline V gene. The V segment lost 5 bases and the J segment 9 bases; nucleotides outside the gene matches: 10.

V and J are TRBV29-1 and TRBJ2-1, with 8 bases aligning to TRBD2. This CDR3 is built from 15 residues. The germline CDR1 and CDR2 sequences are SQVTM and ANQGSEA. V lost 2 bases, J lost 0 bases, and 3 bases stayed unmatched. The CDR3 is CSVELSGSSYNEQFF. The CDR3 DNA reads TGCAGCGTTGAACTGAGCGGGAGCTCCTACAATGAGCAGTTCTTC.

V is TRBV5-1 and J is TRBJ1-1; 7 bases match TRBD1. Germline V lookup: CDR1 SGHRS, CDR2 YFSETQ. The CDR3 runs to 14 residues. V shed 4 bases, J shed 7 bases, and the junction held 10 bases outside the gene matches. This CDR3 reads CASSKSTGADEAFF. The CDR3 bases are TGCGCCAGCAGCAAATCTACAGGGGCCGATGAAGCTTTCTTT.

This clone has a handful of counts. This rearrangement joins TRBV28 to TRBJ2-7; no definite D call. With 2 bases removed from V and 4 bases from J, the gap between germline ends came to 12 bases. CDR3 length equals 14 residues. Germline CDR1 reads MDHEN; CDR2 reads SYDVKM. DNA of the CDR3: TGTGCCAGCAGTTTAGTTTCTAGAATGTACGAGCAGTACTTC. Its protein product is CASSLVSRMYEQYF. The whole variable domain, filled in from reference TRBV28 and TRBJ2-7, reads DVKVTQSSRYLVKRTGEKVFLECVQDMDHENMFWYRQDPGLGLRLIYFSYDVKMKEKGDIPEGYSVSREKKERFSLILESASTNQTSMYLCASSLVSRMYEQYFGPGTRLTVT.

This clone was counted a few times. J is TRBJ1-2 and V is TRBV12-2; the table names TRBD1, a call not compared with the DNA. TRBV12-2 is given as a pseudogene. The CDR3 runs to 15 residues. The CDR3 sequence is CASRSPQGATYGYTF. CDR3 bases: TGTGCAAGTCGCTCACCCCAGGGGGCTACCTATGGCTACACCTTC.

In this sample, this clone is large. As DNA, the CDR3 is TGTGCCAGCAGCGTTGTCCCGGACCGTGTTTCACCCCTCCACTTT. Protein: CASSVVPDRVSPLHF. The chain links TRBV9 to TRBJ1-6; D call uncertain. The V gene's germline CDR1 is SGDLS and CDR2 YYNGEE. Trimming took 2 bases from V and 9 from J, leaving 15 bases between them. The CDR3 extends over 15 amino acids.

The rearrangement joins TRBV10-3 to TRBJ1-2; TRBD1 is a possible D gene (5 bases). The germline gives CDR1 ENHRY, CDR2 SYGVKD. V was clipped by 10 bases and J by 8 bases, with 23 bases between them. The CDR3 runs 14 residues. The CDR3 spells CASRKPGVERGYTF. Written as DNA, the CDR3 is TGTGCCAGCCGAAAGCCGGGGGTCGAGCGGGGCTACACCTTC.

The chain employs TRBV9 and TRBJ2-5; D might be TRBD1 or TRBD2, each matching 5 bases. This CDR3 has 15 amino acids. Trimming shortened V by 4 bases and J by 5 bases, and 18 bases separated the two germline ends. Germline V lookup: CDR1 SGDLS, CDR2 YYNGEE. The DNA of the CDR3 is TGTGCCAGCAGCTTCGGGGCACTATTGAGGGAGACCCAGTACTTC. It encodes CASSFGALLRETQYF.

This clone was counted only a few times. The chain's CDR3 is CAISEYGEKLFF. Here the CDR3 DNA reads TGTGCCATCAGTGAGTACGGTGAAAAACTGTTTTTT. The chain recombines TRBV10-3 with TRBJ1-4; unclear D gene. The germline V gene encodes CDR1 ENHRY and CDR2 SYGVKD. The CDR3 contains 12 residues. Trimming cost V 1 base and J 7 bases, with 4 bases left between them.

The chain uses TRBV11-3 and TRBJ2-5; the match to TRBD2 covers 10 bases. Trimming removed 3 bases from V and 4 bases from J; junction bases left unmatched: 8. The CDR3 runs to 16 residues. Germline CDR1 SGHNT, CDR2 YENEEA. Here the CDR3 DNA reads TGTGCCAGCAGCTTCTCAGCGGGGGGGCTATCAGAGACCCAGTACTTC. It codes for CASSFSAGGLSETQYF.

This clone occurred a few times. The rearrangement links TRBV11-3 to TRBJ2-5; unclear D gene. Trimming stripped 3 bases from V and 5 bases from J, with 13 bases between. CDR1 is SGHNT, CDR2 YENEEA, per germline. This CDR3 has 14 residues. The chain's CDR3 is CASSLGSTRETQYF. The DNA for the CDR3 is TGTGCCAGCAGCTTGGGATCAACTCGGGAGACCCAGTACTTC.

This clone turned up a few times. The CDR3 sequence: CASSEAAAGTGGTEQFF. The CDR3 DNA follows: TGTGCCAGCAGTGAAGCGGCGGCGGGGACAGGGGGCACTGAGCAGTTCTTC. The chain employs TRBV9 and TRBJ2-1; 12 bases map to TRBD1. The V gene's germline CDR1 is SGDLS and CDR2 YYNGEE. The junction had 15 bases not matched to a gene; V was cut back by 5 bases and J by 9 bases. The CDR3 length is 17 residues.

The CDR3 here is CASSPAGANNEQFF. CDR3 DNA sequence: TGTGCCAGCAGCCCAGCGGGGGCAAACAATGAGCAGTTCTTC. The J gene is TRBJ2-1, the V gene TRBV6-8, with TRBD2 matching 8 bases. The CDR3 is 14 amino acids. The germline CDR1 and CDR2 sequences are MNHGY and SAAAGT. J lost 5 bases, V lost 6 bases, and 6 bases had no gene match.

This chain joins TRBV6-7 and TRBJ2-2; no reliable D call. TRBV6-7 qualifies as an ORF whose function is uncertain. The length of the CDR3 is 11 residues. Trimming shortened V by 4 bases and J by 5 bases, and 2 bases separated the two germline ends. As DNA, the CDR3 is TGTGCCAGCAGTTCAACCGGGGAGCTGTTTTTT. Translated: CASSSTGELFF.

This chain uses TRBV6-8 with TRBJ1-2; D possibly corresponds to TRBD1 (6 bases). This CDR3 spans 15 amino acids. Trimming removed 0 bases at V and 3 bases at J, with 11 bases between. Germline CDR1 and CDR2: MNHGY and SAAAGT. CDR3 region: CASSYSSRGHYGYTF. In nucleotides, the CDR3 is TGTGCCAGCAGTTACTCTTCCAGGGGCCACTATGGCTACACCTTC.

This clone is classed as medium-sized. The chain has TRBV9 and TRBJ2-5; 7 nucleotides agree with TRBD1. Trimming cost V 3 bases and J 5 bases; bases outside gene matches: 13. Germline lookup yields CDR1 SGDLS and CDR2 YYNGEE. The CDR3 extends over 16 amino acids. The CDR3, as DNA: TGTGCCAGCAGCGCGGGACAGTGGAGTGATGGGGAGACCCAGTACTTC. Its protein is CASSAGQWSDGETQYF.

The genes are TRBV5-1 and TRBJ2-2; D remains unclear. Trimming left V 1 base short and J 6 bases short, with 16 bases between. The CDR3 has 16 amino acids. Germline V gene sequence: CDR1 SGHRS, CDR2 YFSETQ. Written as DNA, the CDR3 is TGCGCCAGCAGCTTGTCAGGCCTAGAAGGCGCCGGGGAGCTGTTTTTT. Protein product: CASSLSGLEGAGELFF.

The V call is TRBV28, the J call TRBJ1-6; 7 bases are shared with TRBD1. Germline values: CDR1 MDHEN, CDR2 SYDVKM. The CDR3 covers 12 residues. After removal of 6 bases from V and 14 bases from J, the junction contained 7 bases not matched to a gene. CDR3: CASSGPRGALHF. CDR3 in DNA: TGTGCCAGCAGCGGGCCCAGGGGGGCCCTCCACTTT. Drawing the rest from reference TRBV28 and TRBJ1-6, the complete variable domain is DVKVTQSSRYLVKRTGEKVFLECVQDMDHENMFWYRQDPGLGLRLIYFSYDVKMKEKGDIPEGYSVSREKKERFSLILESASTNQTSMYLCASSGPRGALHFGNGTRLTVT.

There are a few counts of this clone. The CDR3 reads CASSEDRANEQFF. The CDR3 nucleotides read TGTGCCAGCAGTGAAGACAGGGCCAATGAGCAGTTCTTC. The rearrangement joins TRBV6-1 to TRBJ2-1, with D tentatively TRBD1 (6 bases). Germline CDR1 reads MNHNS; CDR2 reads SASEGT. Trimming removed 1 base from V and 6 bases from J, with 7 bases in between. The CDR3 has 13 residues.

CDR3 bases: TGTGCCAGCTCACCACGAACTAGCGGGGCAGATACGCAGTATTTT. Protein sequence: CASSPRTSGADTQYF. This chain uses TRBV18 with TRBJ2-3; 10 bases fit TRBD2. This CDR3 has 15 amino acids. Unmatched junction bases numbered 2, after V lost 1 base and J lost 4 bases. Germline V lookup: CDR1 KGHSH, CDR2 LQKENI.